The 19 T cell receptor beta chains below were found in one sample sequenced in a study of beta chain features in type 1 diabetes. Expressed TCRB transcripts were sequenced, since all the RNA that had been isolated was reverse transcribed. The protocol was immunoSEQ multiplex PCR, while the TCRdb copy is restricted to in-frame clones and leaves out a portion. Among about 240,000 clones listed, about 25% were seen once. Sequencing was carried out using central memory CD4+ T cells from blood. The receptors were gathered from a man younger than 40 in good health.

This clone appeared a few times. CDR3 nucleotide sequence: TGTGCCAGCAGCGTAGATAACAGGGGCACCTCAAGGGAGCAGTTCTTC. Translated, it gives CASSVDNRGTSREQFF. This chain joins TRBV9 and TRBJ2-1, with TRBD1 matching 7 bases. Trimming took 0 bases from V and 10 from J; bases not matched to a gene: 13. There are 16 residues in the CDR3. Germline loops: CDR1 SGDLS, CDR2 YYNGEE.

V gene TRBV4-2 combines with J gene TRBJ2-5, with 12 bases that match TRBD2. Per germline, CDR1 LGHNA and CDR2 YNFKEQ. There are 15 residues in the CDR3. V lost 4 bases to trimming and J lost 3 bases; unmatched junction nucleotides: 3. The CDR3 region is CASSLTSGGEETQYF. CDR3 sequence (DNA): TGTGCCAGCAGCCTGACTAGCGGGGGAGAAGAGACCCAGTACTTC.

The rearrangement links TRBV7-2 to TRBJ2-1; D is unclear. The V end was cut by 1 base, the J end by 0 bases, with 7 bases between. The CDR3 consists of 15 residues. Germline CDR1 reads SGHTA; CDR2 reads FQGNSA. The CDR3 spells CASSLGVSSYNEQFF. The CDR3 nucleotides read TGTGCCAGCAGCTTAGGGGTAAGCTCCTACAATGAGCAGTTCTTC.

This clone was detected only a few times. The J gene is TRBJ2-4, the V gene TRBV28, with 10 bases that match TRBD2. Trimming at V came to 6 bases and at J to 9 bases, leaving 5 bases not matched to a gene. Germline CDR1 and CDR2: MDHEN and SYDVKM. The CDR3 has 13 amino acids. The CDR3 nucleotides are TGTGCCAGCAGCCTAGCGGGAGTGGGCATTCAGTACTTC. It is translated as CASSLAGVGIQYF.

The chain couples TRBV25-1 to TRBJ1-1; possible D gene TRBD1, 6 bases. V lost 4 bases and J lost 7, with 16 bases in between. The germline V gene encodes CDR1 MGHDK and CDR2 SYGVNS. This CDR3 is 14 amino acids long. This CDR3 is CASSALQGFNEAFF. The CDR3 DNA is TGTGCCAGCAGTGCCTTACAGGGATTTAATGAAGCTTTCTTT.

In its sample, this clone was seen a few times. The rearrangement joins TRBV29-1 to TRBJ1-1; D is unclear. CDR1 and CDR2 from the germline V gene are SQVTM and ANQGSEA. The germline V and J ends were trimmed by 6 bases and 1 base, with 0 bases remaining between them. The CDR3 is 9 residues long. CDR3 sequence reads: CSVNTEAFF. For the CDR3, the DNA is TGCAGCGTGAACACTGAAGCTTTCTTT.

The CDR3 sequence: CASSPSTGGAGNTIYF. The DNA for the CDR3 is TGCGCCAGCAGCCCTTCTACAGGGGGCGCGGGAAACACCATATATTTT. The J gene is TRBJ1-3, the V gene TRBV5-1; 9 positions match TRBD1. The J segment lost 4 bases and the V segment lost 4 bases, leaving 9 bases of the junction unmatched. Germline-derived CDR1 and CDR2 are SGHRS and YFSETQ. CDR3 length: 16 residues.

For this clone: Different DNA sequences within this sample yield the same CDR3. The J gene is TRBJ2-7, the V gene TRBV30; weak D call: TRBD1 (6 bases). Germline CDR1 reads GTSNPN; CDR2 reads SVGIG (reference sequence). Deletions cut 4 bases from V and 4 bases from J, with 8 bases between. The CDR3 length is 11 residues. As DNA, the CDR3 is TGTGCCTGGACAGGGGTTTACGAGCAGTACTTC. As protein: CAWTGVYEQYF.

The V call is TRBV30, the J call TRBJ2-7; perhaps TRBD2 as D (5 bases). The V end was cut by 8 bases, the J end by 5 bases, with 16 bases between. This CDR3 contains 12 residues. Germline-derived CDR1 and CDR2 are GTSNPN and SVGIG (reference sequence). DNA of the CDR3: TGTGCCGGAGAGACGGGGTTCCACGAGCAGTACTTC. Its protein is CAGETGFHEQYF.

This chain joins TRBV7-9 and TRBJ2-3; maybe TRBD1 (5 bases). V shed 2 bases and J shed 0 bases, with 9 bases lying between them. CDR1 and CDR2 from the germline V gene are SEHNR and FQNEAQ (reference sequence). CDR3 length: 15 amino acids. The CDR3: CASSLKGISTDTQYF. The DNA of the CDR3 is TGTGCCAGCAGCTTAAAGGGGATTAGCACAGATACGCAGTATTTT.

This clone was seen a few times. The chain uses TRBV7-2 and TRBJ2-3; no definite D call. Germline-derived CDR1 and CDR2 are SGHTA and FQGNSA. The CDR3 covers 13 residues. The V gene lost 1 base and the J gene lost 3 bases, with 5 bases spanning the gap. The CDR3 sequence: CASSLDRTDTQYF. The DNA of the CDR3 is TGTGCCAGCAGCTTAGACAGAACAGATACGCAGTATTTT.

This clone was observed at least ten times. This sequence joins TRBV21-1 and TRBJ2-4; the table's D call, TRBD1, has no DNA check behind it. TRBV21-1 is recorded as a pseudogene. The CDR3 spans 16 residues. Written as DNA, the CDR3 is TGTGCCAGCAGCAAAGCGTCCGGGACAGGGGAAAACATTCAGTACTTC. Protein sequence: CASSKASGTGENIQYF.

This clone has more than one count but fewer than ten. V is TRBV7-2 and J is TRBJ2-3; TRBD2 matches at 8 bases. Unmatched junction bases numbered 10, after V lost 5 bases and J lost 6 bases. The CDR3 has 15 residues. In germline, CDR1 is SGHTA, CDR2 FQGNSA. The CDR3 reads CASSPYSGARDTQYF. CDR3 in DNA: TGTGCCAGCAGCCCCTATAGCGGGGCGAGGGATACGCAGTATTTT.

The CDR3 region is CASSFRDLGYGYTF. Written as DNA, the CDR3 is TGTGCCAGCAGCTTCCGGGACTTAGGCTATGGCTACACCTTC. The chain recombines TRBV7-8 with TRBJ1-2; D may be TRBD1 (5 bases). The CDR3 covers 14 residues. Germline values: CDR1 SGHVS, CDR2 FQNEAQ. Trimming left V 3 bases short and J 4 bases short, with 12 bases between.

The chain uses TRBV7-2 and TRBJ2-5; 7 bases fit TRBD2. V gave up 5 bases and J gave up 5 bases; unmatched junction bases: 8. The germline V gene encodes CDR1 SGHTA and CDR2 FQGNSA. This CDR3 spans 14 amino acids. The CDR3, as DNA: TGTGCCAGCAGCCCTCGGCGGGGGTCGGAGACCCAGTACTTC. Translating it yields CASSPRRGSETQYF.

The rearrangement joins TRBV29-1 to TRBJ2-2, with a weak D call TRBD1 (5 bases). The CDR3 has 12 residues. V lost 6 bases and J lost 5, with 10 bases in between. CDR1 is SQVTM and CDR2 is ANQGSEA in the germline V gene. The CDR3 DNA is TGCAGCGTCCTGGGGCAAACCGGGGAGCTGTTTTTT. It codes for CSVLGQTGELFF.

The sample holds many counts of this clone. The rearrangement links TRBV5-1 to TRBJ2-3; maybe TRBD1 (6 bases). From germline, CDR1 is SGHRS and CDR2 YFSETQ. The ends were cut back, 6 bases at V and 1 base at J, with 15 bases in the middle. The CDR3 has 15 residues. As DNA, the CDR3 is TGCGCCAGCACCTTCAGGGGTGGCGGCACAGATACGCAGTATTTT. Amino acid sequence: CASTFRGGGTDTQYF.

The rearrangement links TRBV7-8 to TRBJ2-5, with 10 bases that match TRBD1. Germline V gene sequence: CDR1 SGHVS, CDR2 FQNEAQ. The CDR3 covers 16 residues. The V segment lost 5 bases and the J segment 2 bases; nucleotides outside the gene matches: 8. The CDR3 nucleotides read TGTGCCAGCAGCCCAGACAGGGGGCGAAGGCAAGAGACCCAGTACTTC. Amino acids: CASSPDRGRRQETQYF.

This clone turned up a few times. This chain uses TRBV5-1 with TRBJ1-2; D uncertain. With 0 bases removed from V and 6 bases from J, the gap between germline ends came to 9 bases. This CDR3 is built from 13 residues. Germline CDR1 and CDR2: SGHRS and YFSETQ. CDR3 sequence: CASSLAAGDGYTF. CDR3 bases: TGCGCCAGCAGCTTGGCGGCAGGAGATGGCTACACCTTC.